What follows is one TCR beta chain and its context. This sample's time point: pre-treatment sample, taken before nivolumab and TIL therapy. The data were taken from a study of TIL therapy for anti-PD-1-resistant metastatic lung cancer. Study background: Patients then received nivolumab; progressors got lymphodepletion, TIL and IL-2. Median patient age was about 50, ranging about 38-80 years. A handful of tumors were EGFR-mutant and two were ALK-rearranged.

CDR3 length: 11 residues. Between the trimmed V and J ends, which lost 2 bases and 8 bases, there was a span of 3 bases. CDR1 SGHDN and CDR2 FVKESK come from the germline V gene. The libraries were made with immunoSEQ v3. Assay: immunoSEQ multiplex PCR; the TCRdb copy retains only in-frame clones and omits some. The sample contains around 21,000 clones, about 70% of which appear only once. Specimen: blood, collected at baseline. This TCR was sampled from a person aged 25 to 85 with non-small cell lung cancer. The chain employs TRBV14 and TRBJ2-2; D remains ambiguous. The CDR3 spells CASSQKGELFF. CDR3 DNA sequence: TGTGCCAGCAGCCAAAAGGGGGAGCTGTTTTTT.